This note documents a single T cell receptor (beta chain) sequence. Its antigen is undetermined. The sample belongs to a study of identical twins. MiXCR was run by TCRdb on the 5' RACE reads, yielding one entry per CDR3 protein. The sample lists around 220,000 distinct CDR3 sequences; roughly a tenth were seen once. Whole-study results and caveats: Potential partial confounding of zero-insertion analyses by invariant MAIT and iNKT cells was noted.

In germline, CDR1 is MNHNS, CDR2 SASEGT. The CDR3 is made up of 15 amino acids. The ends lost 6 bases at V and 5 bases at J; junction bases unmatched: 8. The origin of this receptor is a man aged 45-65 years in good health. Sequencing was carried out using memory T cells sorted from blood. The chain employs TRBV6-1 and TRBJ2-2; 8 nucleotides line up with TRBD1. The CDR3 spells CASSLTGALTGELFF. CDR3 DNA: TGTGCCAGCAGCCTGACAGGGGCGCTAACCGGGGAGCTGTTTTTT.